This T cell receptor beta chain came from a study of CD8+ T cells in alopecia areata. Whole-study results and caveats: Lesional scalp displayed greater clonality than normal scalp, most notably in alopecia totalis/universalis.

It was cDNA, reverse transcribed from extracted RNA, that served as the sequencing template. Generated by immunoSEQ multiplex PCR, the TCRdb table keeps only in-frame clones and is missing some. The data hold about 160,000 clones, with about 90% observed a single time. On this clone itself: Its target is unknown.

The CDR3 is made up of 14 amino acids. Germline CDR1 is SQVTM and CDR2 is ANQGSEA. With 1 base removed from V and 1 base from J, the gap between germline ends came to 10 bases. Sorting of CD4+ and CD8+ T cells was performed on PBMCs. The V and J genes are TRBV29-1 and TRBJ1-1; no reliable D call. The source is a human donor with alopecia areata. The sample in question was CD8+ T cells sorted from blood, obtained at week 0. DNA for the CDR3: TGCAGCGTTGAAGCGTGGGCCCGGAACACTGAAGCTTTCTTT. This codes for CSVEAWARNTEAFF.